This T cell receptor (beta chain) was profiled in a study of monozygotic twins with inflammatory bowel disease. TCRdb derives one entry per CDR3 protein from the 5' RACE reads, leaving out DNA. The table lists over 350,000 distinct CDR3 sequences. Whole blood that had not undergone T cell sorting provided the isolated total RNA. The sequenced sample was blood. The receptor was derived from a human donor with ulcerative colitis or Crohn's disease, or a healthy co-twin of an affected twin (not recorded which).

The CDR3 reads CASSLVRTSGGNQETQYF. The chain has TRBV5-1 and TRBJ2-5; TCRdb's D call, TRBD2, is unchecked because there is no DNA. The V gene's germline CDR1 is SGHRS and CDR2 YFSETQ. The CDR3 totals 18 residues. Combining the CDR3 with reference TRBV5-1 and TRBJ2-5 gives the whole variable domain KAGVTQTPRYLIKTRGQQVTLSCSPISGHRSVSWYQQTPGQGLQFLFEYFSETQRNKGNFPGRFSGRQFSNSRSEMNVSTLELGDSALYLCASSLVRTSGGNQETQYFGPGTRLLVL.